A selection of T cell receptor beta chains follows, all from one sample in a study of blood T cells in healthy people across ages. TCRdb reprocessed the 5' RACE reads with MiXCR, giving one entry per CDR3 protein. The sample holds hundreds of thousands of distinct CDR3 sequences, about 42% seen once. Sequenced input: blood. These receptors all come from an older man in good health. CDR3s include the opening cysteine and the closing phenylalanine or tryptophan.

v_call	cdr3_aa
TRBV12-3/TRBV12-4	CASSLGDRVSYNEQFF
TRBV24-1	CATSDGPPNYGYTF
TRBV29-1	CSGSGEETQYF
TRBV5-1	CASSLNDNTDTQYF
TRBV29-1	CSVRTAQETQYF
TRBV12-3/TRBV12-4	CASMGREQYF
TRBV2	CASRERWGLDNSPLHF
TRBV19	CASSWASGSYEQYF
TRBV12-5	CASAHNFNEQFF
TRBV10-3	CAISDPRGASGSYEQYF
TRBV2	CASSVERANTGELFF
TRBV7-2	CASSSPGTTYNEQFF
TRBV10-3	CAISESGTSGGEQYF
TRBV5-6	CASSFSGAPHGYTF
TRBV4-2	CASSQDTMRAYEQYF
TRBV7-9	CASSPTFPGAYEQYF
TRBV12-3/TRBV12-4	CASSRTANYGYTF
TRBV7-2	CASSLILAGVGTGELFF
TRBV12-3/TRBV12-4	CAIGIGSYNEQFF
TRBV9	CASSGVGYTF
TRBV6-6	CASSDSPTSRLYF
TRBV20-1	CSASRGNTQYF
TRBV7-9	CASSSPSGRAGEQYF
TRBV3-1	CASSQERVSFSEQYF
TRBV12-3/TRBV12-4	CASRPTREARTDTQYF
TRBV28	CASSLPVRGVGYTF
TRBV6-2/TRBV6-3	CASSPGLAGPSYNEQFF
TRBV2	CASRITEGLGANVLTF
TRBV5-1	CASSLYPGSYNEQFF
TRBV6-5	CATCTGGSYNEQFF
TRBV20-1	CSAEQGRNQPQHF
TRBV20-1	CSARIDRAFEQYF
TRBV4-3	CASSQGTSGGDTQYF
TRBV7-9	CASSFIAGPQSSYNEQFF
TRBV28	CASSPHSGRVMEQFF
TRBV12-3/TRBV12-4	CASSLNVGQETQYF
TRBV28	CASSSSRGGAGNEQFF
TRBV11-2	CASSALAYEQYF
TRBV12-3/TRBV12-4	CASSTGSGSSNEQYF
TRBV7-2	CASSLPQAEQFF
TRBV12-3/TRBV12-4	CASSFGLAGGGGTDTQYF
TRBV6-5	CASSGSTDQETQYF